Following are 22 T cell receptor beta chains from one sample sequenced in a study of cytomegalovirus exposure and HLA in healthy donors. PCR employed 60 Vbeta and 13 Jbeta primers. Here immunoSEQ multiplex PCR was the method, and the copy in TCRdb shows in-frame clones only, minus some. The table records 160,000 or so clones, roughly 80% of them present only once. Source material: PBMCs. These receptors all come from a woman aged 25 to 45 in good health and CMV-seropositive.

The chain employs TRBV18 and TRBJ1-4, with TRBD1 as a possible D gene (5 bases). Trimming left V 2 bases short and J 4 bases short, with 14 bases between. CDR1 is KGHSH, CDR2 LQKENI, per germline. This CDR3 region has 16 residues. CDR3 sequence (DNA): TGTGCCAGCTCACCAAGACCCCAAAGGGGTAATGAAAAACTGTTTTTT. As protein: CASSPRPQRGNEKLFF.

The chain joins TRBV28 to TRBJ2-5; 7 bases agree with TRBD2. CDR3 length equals 13 residues. The trim removed 10 bases at V and 0 bases at J, leaving 5 bases unmatched. Germline V gives CDR1 MDHEN, CDR2 SYDVKM. The CDR3 DNA is TGTGCCACCTCCGGGACTAACCAAGAGACCCAGTACTTC. Protein: CATSGTNQETQYF.

The chain carries TRBV5-1 and TRBJ2-2, with D perhaps matching TRBD2 (5 bases). The V gene's germline CDR1 is SGHRS and CDR2 YFSETQ. V lost 5 bases and J lost 3, with 14 bases in between. The CDR3 totals 15 residues. CDR3 in amino acids: CASRSGSYHTGELFF. In nucleotides, the CDR3 is TGCGCCAGCAGGAGCGGCAGTTACCACACCGGGGAGCTGTTTTTT. Complete variable domain (other parts from reference TRBV5-1 and TRBJ2-2): KAGVTQTPRYLIKTRGQQVTLSCSPISGHRSVSWYQQTPGQGLQFLFEYFSETQRNKGNFPGRFSGRQFSNSRSEMNVSTLELGDSALYLCASRSGSYHTGELFFGEGSRLTVL.

Regarding this clone: At one of its ends the junction is not consistent with the germline gene, which may arise from a read error. V and J are TRBV7-9 and TRBJ1-4, with 8 bases that match TRBD1. The CDR3 consists of 14 residues. The germline V gene encodes CDR1 SEHNR and CDR2 FQNEAQ (reference sequence). The CDR3 DNA is TGTTCCAGCAGCTTAGACAGGGGTAATGAAAAACTGTTTTTT. Translated: CSSSLDRGNEKLFF.

This chain uses TRBV27 with TRBJ1-6; 9 nucleotides agree with TRBD1. The CDR3 is 17 residues long. Unmatched junction bases numbered 6, after V lost 5 bases and J lost 1 base. Germline loops: CDR1 MNHEY, CDR2 SMNVEV (reference sequence). CDR3 nucleotides: TGTGCCAGCAGTCCCCCACAGGGGGCGTCCTATAATTCACCCCTCCACTTT. Protein sequence: CASSPPQGASYNSPLHF.

As regards this clone: It is likely a read error, because the conserved phenylalanine at the end of the CDR3 is missing. The chain combines TRBV7-2 with TRBJ1-6; no firm D call. With 5 bases removed from V and 9 bases from J, the gap between germline ends came to 8 bases. The germline V gene has CDR1 SGHTA and CDR2 FQGNSA. This CDR3 contains 12 residues. The CDR3 DNA is TGTGCCAGCAGCCCCTATCGTTCACCCCTCCACCTT. This gives the protein CASSPYRSPLHL.

V and J are TRBV15 and TRBJ2-3; 8 bases line up with TRBD1. The CDR3 is made up of 16 amino acids. CDR1 is LNHNV, CDR2 YYDKDF, per germline (reference sequence). The V and J ends lost 3 bases and 0 bases, in that order; junction bases with no gene match: 5. Written as DNA, the CDR3 is TGTGCCACCAGCAGCAGGGACAGGCATAGCACAGATACGCAGTATTTT. Its protein product is CATSSRDRHSTDTQYF.

The chain carries TRBV6-5 and TRBJ1-1; unclear D gene. Germline CDR1 and CDR2: MNHEY and SVGAGI. The V end lost 5 bases, the J end lost 0 bases, and 10 bases lay between the germline ends. The CDR3 length is 14 residues. The CDR3 DNA is TGTGCCAGCAGTCTGGACTATATGAACACTGAAGCTTTCTTT. Translation gives CASSLDYMNTEAFF.

The chain carries TRBV9 and TRBJ2-3, with a tentative D call TRBD2 (5 bases). V lost 4 bases and J lost 3, with 15 bases in between. CDR3 length: 15 amino acids. Per the germline V gene, CDR1 is SGDLS and CDR2 is YYNGEE. The CDR3 DNA follows: TGTGCCAGCAGCCCCATGGAGGTCTGGACAGATACGCAGTATTTT. Protein: CASSPMEVWTDTQYF.

This chain connects TRBV6-6 to TRBJ1-6; TRBD1 matches 8 bases. Germline CDR1 MNHNY, CDR2 SVGAGI (reference sequence). With 6 bases clipped from V and 7 bases from J, the junction kept 5 bases outside the gene matches. CDR3 length equals 14 residues. The CDR3 region is CASREQGGNSPLHF. DNA for the CDR3: TGTGCCAGCAGAGAACAGGGGGGCAATTCACCCCTCCACTTT.

The V gene is TRBV29-1, the J gene TRBJ2-3; TRBD2 is a possible D gene (6 bases). Trimming removed 6 bases from V and 0 bases from J, with 13 bases in between. This CDR3 comprises 14 residues. Germline loops: CDR1 SQVTM, CDR2 ANQGSEA. The DNA of the CDR3 is TGCAGCGTGGGACTCGGAGGAAGCACAGATACGCAGTATTTT. Translation: CSVGLGGSTDTQYF.

This clone occurred a few times. The chain uses TRBV28 and TRBJ2-4; TRBD1 matches at 7 bases. There are 16 residues in the CDR3. Germline assignment: CDR1 MDHEN and CDR2 SYDVKM. With V trimmed by 6 bases and J by 0 bases, 8 bases remained unmatched. The CDR3 DNA is TGTGCCAGCAGCCTTACAGGGGCCTTAGCCAAAAACATTCAGTACTTC. Translation gives CASSLTGALAKNIQYF.

The V gene is TRBV4-1, the J gene TRBJ2-3, with 9 positions matching TRBD2. V shed 4 bases, J shed 4 bases, and the junction held 15 bases outside the gene matches. Germline lookup yields CDR1 MGHRA and CDR2 YSYEKL. The length of the CDR3 is 18 residues. CDR3 sequence (DNA): TGCGCCAGCAGCCCGCGGACGGGTATGGCTAGCGGGGCAGATACGCAGTATTTT. This translates into CASSPRTGMASGADTQYF.

This clone appeared a few times. This chain joins TRBV6-6 and TRBJ1-4; 9 positions agree with TRBD1. The CDR3 is 12 residues long. V lost 4 bases and J lost 13; bases outside the gene matches: 4. Germline CDR1 and CDR2: MNHNY and SVGAGI (reference sequence). The CDR3 DNA reads TGTGCCAGCAGTTTGGACAGGGGATCACTGTTTTTT. Protein sequence: CASSLDRGSLFF.

Here the CDR3 DNA reads TGTGCCAGCAGTAAACAGGGCCTCATTAAGCAGTTCTTC. It is translated as CASSKQGLIKQFF. The chain uses TRBV28 and TRBJ2-1; D perhaps matches TRBD1 (6 bases). Germline V gene data show CDR1 as MDHEN and CDR2 as SYDVKM. The CDR3 sequence is 13 residues long. V was cut by 5 bases and J by 11 bases, with 16 bases left in between. The full variable domain, in which reference TRBV28 and TRBJ2-1 provide the parts outside the CDR3, is DVKVTQSSRYLVKRTGEKVFLECVQDMDHENMFWYRQDPGLGLRLIYFSYDVKMKEKGDIPEGYSVSREKKERFSLILESASTNQTSMYLCASSKQGLIKQFFGPGTRLTVL.

This clone was recorded only once. V gene TRBV30 combines with J gene TRBJ2-2, with D possibly TRBD2 on 5 matching bases. This CDR3 contains 13 residues. From germline, CDR1 is GTSNPN and CDR2 SVGIG (reference sequence). V was cut by 4 bases and J by 4 bases, with 10 bases left in between. In DNA form, the CDR3 reads TGTGCCTGGAACCGGGGTAGCACCGGGGAGCTGTTTTTT. As protein: CAWNRGSTGELFF.

The J gene is TRBJ2-5, the V gene TRBV6-6; possibly TRBD2 for D (6 bases). Trimming cost V 5 bases and J 5 bases, with 9 bases left between them. The CDR3 contains 12 residues. In germline, CDR1 is MNHNY, CDR2 SVGAGI (reference sequence). As DNA, the CDR3 is TGTGCCAGCAGTCCCCGGGGGGAGACCCAGTACTTC. It encodes CASSPRGETQYF.

The chain has TRBV21-1 and TRBJ1-1; the table names TRBD1, a call not compared with the DNA. TRBV21-1 is a pseudogene locus. The CDR3 sequence is 15 residues long. The CDR3 protein is CASSTAWTPNTEAFF. The CDR3 bases are TGTGCCAGCAGCACCGCTTGGACACCGAACACTGAAGCTTTCTTT.

For the CDR3, the DNA is TGTGCCAGCAGAGAGCGGGGGATCACAGATACGCAGTATTTT. Translated: CASRERGITDTQYF. This chain joins TRBV19 and TRBJ2-3; 8 bases line up with TRBD2. V shed 9 bases and J 2 bases; nucleotides not matched to a gene: 7. The length of the CDR3 is 14 residues. Germline values: CDR1 LNHDA, CDR2 SQIVND (reference sequence). Full variable domain (outside the CDR3, taken from reference TRBV19 and TRBJ2-3): DGGITQSPKYLFRKEGQNVTLSCEQNLNHDAMYWYRQDPGQGLRLIYYSQIVNDFQKGDIAEGYSVSREKKESFPLTVTSAQKNPTAFYLCASRERGITDTQYFGPGTRLTVL.

The rearrangement uses TRBV5-1 and TRBJ2-2, with 9 bases matching TRBD2. The germline CDR1 and CDR2 sequences are SGHRS and YFSETQ. CDR3 size: 16 residues. V was clipped by 0 bases and J by 3 bases; unmatched bases: 3. CDR3 nucleotide sequence: TGCGCCAGCAGCTTGGATCGCGGGGGGGACACCGGGGAGCTGTTTTTT. Protein: CASSLDRGGDTGELFF.

This rearrangement joins TRBV6-6 to TRBJ1-1; possibly TRBD1 for D (6 bases). V was cut by 8 bases and J by 0 bases, with 10 bases left in between. The CDR3 length is 13 residues. Germline CDR1 reads MNHNY; CDR2 reads SVGAGI (reference sequence). In DNA, the CDR3 is TGTGCCAGCGTGGGGGCCGTGAACACTGAAGCTTTCTTT. Translated: CASVGAVNTEAFF.

With regard to this clone: One junction end disagrees with the germline gene, perhaps due to a read error. Different DNA sequences within this sample yield the same CDR3. The chain carries TRBV4-3 and TRBJ2-7; D gene uncertain. Germline CDR1 is LGHNA and CDR2 is YSLEER. CDR3 length equals 17 residues. CDR3 DNA: TGCGCCAGCAGCCAATACCTCCCATACGCGGAAGGCTACGAACAGTACTTC. Protein: CASSQYLPYAEGYEQYF.